The next 6 T cell receptor beta chains were all read from a single sample in a study. TCRdb fed the RT-PCR reads into MiXCR, producing one record per CDR3 protein. This sample has about 700,000 distinct CDR3 sequences; approximately 14% occur once, and the top ten carry about 3.6%. Sequencing was performed on memory CD4+ T cells from blood. Every receptor here comes from a female donor in good health, serving as a healthy control.

J is TRBJ2-1 and V is TRBV5-1; TRBD2 might be the D (5 bases). V was clipped by 4 bases and J by 7 bases, with 12 bases between them. The CDR3 totals 13 residues. Germline V gives CDR1 SGHRS, CDR2 YFSETQ. The CDR3 loop is CASSRSPGNEQFF. In DNA form, the CDR3 reads TGCGCCAGCAGCAGGTCACCGGGGAATGAGCAGTTCTTC. The variable domain in full, completed from reference TRBV5-1 and TRBJ2-1, reads KAGVTQTPRYLIKTRGQQVTLSCSPISGHRSVSWYQQTPGQGLQFLFEYFSETQRNKGNFPGRFSGRQFSNSRSEMNVSTLELGDSALYLCASSRSPGNEQFFGPGTRLTVL.

Only a few counts were recorded for this clonotype. The CDR3 is CASSSAGISNQPQHF. DNA for the CDR3: TGTGCCAGCAGCTCCGCTGGGATTAGCAATCAGCCCCAGCATTTT. The chain employs TRBV7-2 and TRBJ1-5; the D is unclear. CDR3 length: 15 residues. The V gene's germline CDR1 is SGHTA and CDR2 FQGNSA. The V end was cut by 4 bases, the J end by 0 bases, with 10 bases between.

The J gene is TRBJ2-1, the V gene TRBV4-1; weak D call: TRBD1 (5 bases). The V end lost 0 bases, the J end lost 0 bases, and 15 bases lay between the germline ends. The CDR3 consists of 18 residues. Germline values: CDR1 MGHRA, CDR2 YSYEKL. CDR3 sequence: CASSQEMATVSSYNEQFF. CDR3 nucleotides: TGCGCCAGCAGCCAAGAAATGGCGACAGTTAGCTCCTACAATGAGCAGTTCTTC.

Many counts were recorded for this clonotype. V and J are TRBV12-3 or TRBV12-4 and TRBJ1-2; perhaps TRBD1 as D (5 bases). The V end was cut by 7 bases, the J end by 8 bases, with 14 bases between. The CDR3 loop spans 12 amino acids. CDR3: CASNRAGIGYTF. The CDR3 DNA sequence: TGTGCCAGCAACCGAGCAGGGATCGGCTACACCTTC.

The chain employs TRBV4-1 and TRBJ1-5, with D perhaps matching TRBD1 (5 bases). CDR3 length: 16 residues. V lost 0 bases and J 6 bases, leaving 15 bases between the germline ends. Germline CDR1 and CDR2: MGHRA and YSYEKL. CDR3 DNA: TGCGCCAGCAGCCAAGAGGGACTATCGGCGGGTCAGCCCCAGCATTTT. This gives the protein CASSQEGLSAGQPQHF.

This clonotype was seen only a few times. The chain recombines TRBV27 with TRBJ1-2; D remains ambiguous. The CDR3 is 15 amino acids. Germline CDR1 reads MNHEY; CDR2 reads SMNVEV (reference sequence). The V gene lost 6 bases and the J gene lost 3 bases, with 17 bases spanning the gap. CDR3 sequence: CASRRAGPSDYGYTF. The CDR3 DNA follows: TGTGCCAGCAGGAGGGCAGGACCTTCAGACTATGGCTACACCTTC.